A selection of T cell receptor beta chains follows, all from one sample in a study of shared clonotypes between healthy human individuals. The method was immunoSEQ multiplex PCR; TCRdb's version includes in-frame clones alone and lacks a portion of them. The sample shows roughly 1.5 million clones, nearly 99% of them seen only once. The sequenced sample was naive CD4+ T cells sorted from blood. The receptor source for this set is a man aged 25 to 40 in good health. Each CDR3 is given with its conserved first and last residue. A D gene is named only where the DNA matches it firmly. The size entry is marked missing in some rows and otherwise reads once, few, many or a size class.

>TRBJ2-1|TRBV7-9|.|.
CASSLSLSYNEQFF
TGTGCCAGCAGCTTATCGCTCTCCTACAATGAGCAGTTCTTC
>TRBJ2-7|TRBV19|.|.
CASSPRLGSPYEQYF
TGTGCCAGTAGTCCTCGTCTCGGTTCGCCCTACGAGCAGTACTTC
>TRBJ2-5|TRBV5-4|.|TRBD1
CASSQGQSRETQYF
TGTGCCAGCAGCCAGGGACAGTCTCGAGAGACCCAGTACTTC
>TRBJ2-1|TRBV18|.|TRBD2
CASSPTSGRLNEQFF
TGTGCCAGCTCACCCACTAGCGGGAGACTGAATGAGCAGTTCTTC
>TRBJ2-3|TRBV2|.|.
CASKSGADTQYF
TGTGCCAGCAAGTCAGGGGCGGATACGCAGTATTTT
>TRBJ2-2|TRBV6-5|.|TRBD1
CASNDRGIDTGELFF
TGTGCCAGCAATGACAGGGGCATAGACACCGGGGAGCTGTTTTTT
>TRBJ2-7|TRBV5-1|.|TRBD2
CASSLGTSGVYEQYF
TGCGCCAGCAGCCTGGGGACTAGCGGGGTCTACGAGCAGTACTTC
>TRBJ2-1|TRBV27|.|.
CASSLVRTEQFF
TGTGCCAGCAGTTTAGTCCGGACAGAGCAGTTCTTC
>TRBJ2-5|TRBV11-1|.|.
CASSPGTQETQYF
TGTGCCAGCAGTCCCGGGACGCAAGAGACCCAGTACTTC
>TRBJ2-7|TRBV6-5|.|TRBD1
CASRPTTGFGEQYF
TGTGCCAGCAGGCCAACGACAGGGTTCGGCGAGCAGTACTTC
>TRBJ2-2|TRBV18|.|TRBD2
CASSPRGGPTGELFF
TGTGCCAGCTCACCCCGGGGGGGCCCCACCGGGGAGCTGTTTTTT
>TRBJ2-4|TRBV19|few|.
CASSTGLLQYF
TGTGCCAGTAGTACGGGCCTGCTTCAGTACTTC
>TRBJ2-1|TRBV29-1|.|.
CSDSHGGNEQFF
TGCAGCGACTCCCACGGGGGCAATGAGCAGTTCTTC
>TRBJ2-3|TRBV5-4|.|.
CASSAELLTDTQYF
TGTGCCAGCAGCGCCGAGCTCCTCACAGATACGCAGTATTTT
>TRBJ2-2|TRBV5-1|once|.
CASSLAGRNTGELFF
TGCGCCAGCAGCTTGGCGGGACGAAACACCGGGGAGCTGTTTTTT
>TRBJ1-1|TRBV4-1|.|.
CASVMNTEAFF
TGCGCCAGCGTGATGAACACTGAAGCTTTCTTT
>TRBJ1-1|TRBV10-3|.|.
CAIRDSEPNTEAFF
TGTGCCATCAGAGACAGCGAACCGAACACTGAAGCTTTCTTT